This T cell receptor beta chain was sequenced during a study of post-analysis software for immune sequencing data. Study-level results: Compared with controls, patients showed significantly lower normalized Chao1 diversity. Under the F measure, samples that were prepared in one batch clustered strongly together. TRBV segments more frequent in patients than in controls numbered about five and included TRBV5-6, TRBV5-1 and TRBV20-1.

CDR3 size: 17 residues. J lost 0 bases, V lost 4 bases, and 11 bases had no gene match. The germline CDR1 and CDR2 sequences are LGHNA and YNFKEQ. This clonotype appeared a few times. The antigen remains undetermined. Prepared TCR beta cDNA libraries contained unique molecular identifiers. Some 500,000 cDNA molecules were recovered from an input of 1 to 10 million T cells. TCRdb reprocessed the PCR reads via MiXCR and lists one record per CDR3 protein. The sample has 350,000 to 500,000 distinct CDR3 sequences; approximately 37% are singletons. The receptor was derived from a girl aged 2 to 9 with multiple sclerosis. The J gene is TRBJ1-2, the V gene TRBV4-2, with 7 bases aligning to TRBD1. Sequenced material: blood. CDR3 sequence reads: CASSLSVGQGANYGYTF. The CDR3 DNA reads as TGTGCCAGCAGCCTATCCGTAGGGCAGGGGGCTAACTATGGCTACACCTTC.